This record concerns one TCR beta chain sequence. The antigen remains undetermined. The CDR3 is made up of 15 amino acids. Trimming at V came to 9 bases and at J to 9 bases, leaving 10 bases not matched to a gene. The germline V gene encodes CDR1 LNHDA and CDR2 SQIVND (reference sequence). This record belongs to a study of beta chain features in type 1 diabetes. Study-wide context: Cell yields, gender and age were comparable in patients and healthy donors. Study-wide results and caveats: Researchers caution that PCR might favor shorter templates, equally among patients and controls.

Over 95% purity was reached by all sorted populations. The authors reverse transcribed all of the isolated RNA, so sequencing captured expressed TCRB transcripts. Mean read depth for naive, central memory and regulatory T cell samples was some 3.8 million reads. Sequencing used immunoSEQ multiplex PCR; TCRdb keeps in-frame clones, though not all of them. The sample yields roughly 290,000 clones, 8% seen once. Sequenced input: central memory CD4+ T cells from blood. The chain uses TRBV19 and TRBJ2-1; 14 bases are shared with TRBD2. The receptor comes from a woman in her late teens or twenties in good health. The CDR3 region has the DNA TGTGCCAGCTCCGGGACTAGCGGGAGATGGGCTGAGCAGTTCTTC. Translation: CASSGTSGRWAEQFF.